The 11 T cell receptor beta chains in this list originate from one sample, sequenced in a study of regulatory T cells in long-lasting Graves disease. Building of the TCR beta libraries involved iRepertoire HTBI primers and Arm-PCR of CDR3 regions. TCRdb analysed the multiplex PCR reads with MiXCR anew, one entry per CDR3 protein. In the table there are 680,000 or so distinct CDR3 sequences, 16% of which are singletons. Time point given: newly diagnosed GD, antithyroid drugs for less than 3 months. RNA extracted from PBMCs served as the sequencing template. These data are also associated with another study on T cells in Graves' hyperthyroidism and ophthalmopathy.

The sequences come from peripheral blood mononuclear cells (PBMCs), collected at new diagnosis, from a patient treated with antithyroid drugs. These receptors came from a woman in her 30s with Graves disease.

In DNA, the CDR3 is TGTGCCAGCAGCCCGTCCCTCCCGGGGGATACGCAGTATTTT. Its protein is CASSPSLPGDTQYF. The chain employs TRBV14 and TRBJ2-3; tentatively, D is TRBD2 (5 bases). Germline assignment: CDR1 SGHDN and CDR2 FVKESK. The CDR3 loop spans 14 amino acids. V was clipped by 4 bases and J by 6 bases, with 14 bases between them.

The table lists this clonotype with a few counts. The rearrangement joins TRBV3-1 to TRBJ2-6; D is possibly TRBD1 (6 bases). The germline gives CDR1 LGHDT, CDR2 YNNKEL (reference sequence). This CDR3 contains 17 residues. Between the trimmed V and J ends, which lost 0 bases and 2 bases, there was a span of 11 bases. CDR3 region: CASSQERGLTGANVLTF. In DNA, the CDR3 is TGTGCCAGCAGCCAAGAAAGGGGGTTAACTGGGGCCAACGTCCTGACTTTC.

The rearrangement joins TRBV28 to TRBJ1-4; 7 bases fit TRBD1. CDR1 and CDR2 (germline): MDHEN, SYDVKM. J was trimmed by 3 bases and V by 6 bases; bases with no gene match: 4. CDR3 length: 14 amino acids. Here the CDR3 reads CASRTGPSNEKLFF. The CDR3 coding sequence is TGTGCCAGCAGGACAGGGCCTTCTAATGAAAAACTGTTTTTT.

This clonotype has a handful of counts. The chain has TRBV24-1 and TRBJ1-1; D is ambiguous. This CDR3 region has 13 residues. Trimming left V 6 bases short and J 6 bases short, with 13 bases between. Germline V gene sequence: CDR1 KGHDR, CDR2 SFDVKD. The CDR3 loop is CATSKAERPEAFF. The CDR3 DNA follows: TGTGCCACCAGTAAAGCGGAGCGTCCTGAAGCTTTCTTT.

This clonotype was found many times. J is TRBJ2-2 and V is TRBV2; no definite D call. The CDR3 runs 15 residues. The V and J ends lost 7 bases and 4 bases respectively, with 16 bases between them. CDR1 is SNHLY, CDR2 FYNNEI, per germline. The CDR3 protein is CASTWTDASTGELFF. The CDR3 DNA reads TGTGCCAGCACCTGGACGGACGCGAGCACCGGGGAGCTGTTTTTT.

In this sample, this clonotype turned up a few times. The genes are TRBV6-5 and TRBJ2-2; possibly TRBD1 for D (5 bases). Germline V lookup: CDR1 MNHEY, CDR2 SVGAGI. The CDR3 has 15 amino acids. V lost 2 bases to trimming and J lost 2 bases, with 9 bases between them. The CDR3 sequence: CASSYGALNTGELFF. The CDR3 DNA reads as TGTGCCAGCAGTTACGGGGCACTTAACACCGGGGAGCTGTTTTTT.

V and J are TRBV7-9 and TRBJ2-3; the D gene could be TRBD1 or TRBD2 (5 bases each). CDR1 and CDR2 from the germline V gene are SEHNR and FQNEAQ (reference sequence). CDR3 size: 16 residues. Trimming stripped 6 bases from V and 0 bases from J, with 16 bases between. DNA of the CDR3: TGTGCCAGCAGACCGCCTAGAGGGGCCAGCACAGATACGCAGTATTTT. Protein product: CASRPPRGASTDTQYF.

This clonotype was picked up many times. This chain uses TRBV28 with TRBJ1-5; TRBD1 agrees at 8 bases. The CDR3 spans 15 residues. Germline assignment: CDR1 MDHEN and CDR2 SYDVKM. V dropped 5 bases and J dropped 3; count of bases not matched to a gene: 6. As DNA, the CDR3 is TGTGCCAGCAGTGGCCCCAGGGGGCTCAATCAGCCCCAGCATTTT. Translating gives CASSGPRGLNQPQHF.

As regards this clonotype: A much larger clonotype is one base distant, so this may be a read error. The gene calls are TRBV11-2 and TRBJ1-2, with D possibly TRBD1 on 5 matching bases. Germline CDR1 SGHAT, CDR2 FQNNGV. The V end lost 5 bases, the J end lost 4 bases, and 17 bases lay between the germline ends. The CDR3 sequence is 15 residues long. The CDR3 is CASSPNPGATYGYTF. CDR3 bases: TGTGCCAGCAGCCCCAACCCCGGGGCAACCTATGGCTACACCTTC.

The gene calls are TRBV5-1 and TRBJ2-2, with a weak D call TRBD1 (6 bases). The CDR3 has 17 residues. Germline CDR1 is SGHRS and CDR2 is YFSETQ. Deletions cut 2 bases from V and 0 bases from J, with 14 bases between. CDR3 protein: CASSFLQGSPNTGELFF. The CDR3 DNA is TGCGCCAGCAGCTTCCTACAGGGTTCCCCGAACACCGGGGAGCTGTTTTTT.

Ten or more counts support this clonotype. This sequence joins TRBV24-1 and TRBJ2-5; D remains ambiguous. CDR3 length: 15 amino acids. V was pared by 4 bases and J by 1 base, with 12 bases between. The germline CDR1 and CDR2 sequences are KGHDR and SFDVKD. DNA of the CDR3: TGTGCCACCAGTGACTCTGGGCCATCCCAAGAGACCCAGTACTTC. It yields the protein CATSDSGPSQETQYF.